Presented here are 7 T cell receptor beta chains from one specimen sequenced in a study of beta chain features in type 1 diabetes. All of the isolated RNA was reverse transcribed, so expressed TCRB transcripts were sequenced. TCRdb keeps only in-frame clones here, not all; method: immunoSEQ multiplex PCR. In the table there are 200,000 to 250,000 clones, roughly 70% of which are singletons. Sequences were obtained from naive CD4+ T cells from blood. The origin of the receptors is a man under 40 in good health.

The J gene is TRBJ2-5, the V gene TRBV18, with 8 bases aligning to TRBD2. The V and J ends lost 2 bases and 1 base, in that order; junction bases with no gene match: 6. Germline V gives CDR1 KGHSH, CDR2 LQKENI. CDR3 size: 16 residues. The CDR3 loop is CASSPTSGSFQETQYF. In DNA, the CDR3 is TGTGCCAGCTCACCAACTAGCGGAAGCTTCCAAGAGACCCAGTACTTC. The full variable domain, its missing parts supplied by reference TRBV18 and TRBJ2-5, is NAGVMQNPRHLVRRRGQEARLRCSPMKGHSHVYWYRQLPEEGLKFMVYLQKENIIDESGMPKERFSAEFPKEGPSILRIQQVVRGDSAAYFCASSPTSGSFQETQYFGPGTRLLVL.

The chain is built from TRBV9 and TRBJ2-1, with a weak D call TRBD1 (6 bases). CDR1 and CDR2 (germline): SGDLS, YYNGEE. V was cut by 0 bases and J by 5 bases, with 12 bases left in between. The length of the CDR3 is 15 residues. The CDR3 sequence is CASSVEGRGDNEQFF. The CDR3, as DNA: TGTGCCAGCAGCGTAGAGGGCAGGGGAGACAATGAGCAGTTCTTC.

V usage is TRBV9 and J usage is TRBJ1-2; TRBD1 agrees at 10 bases. The V segment lost 3 bases and the J segment 3 bases; nucleotides outside the gene matches: 5. The length of the CDR3 is 15 residues. Germline V CDR1 and CDR2: SGDLS, YYNGEE. The CDR3 protein is CASSAGGQGYYGYTF. The CDR3 coding sequence is TGTGCCAGCAGCGCTGGGGGACAGGGGTACTATGGCTACACCTTC.

The chain employs TRBV9 and TRBJ2-3; TRBD2 is a possible D gene (5 bases). The germline V and J ends were trimmed by 0 bases and 8 bases, with 16 bases remaining between them. CDR1 SGDLS and CDR2 YYNGEE come from the germline V gene. CDR3 size: 15 residues. The CDR3 bases are TGTGCCAGCAGCGTAGCTTCGCTAGCTGAAAGTACGCAGTATTTT. Protein sequence: CASSVASLAESTQYF.

The chain has TRBV7-2 and TRBJ2-1; tentatively, D is TRBD2 (5 bases). This CDR3 has 12 amino acids. Per the germline V gene, CDR1 is SGHTA and CDR2 is FQGNSA. With 6 bases removed from V and 9 bases from J, the gap between germline ends came to 12 bases. The CDR3 is CASSPGWGEQFF. The CDR3, as DNA: TGTGCCAGCAGTCCGGGGTGGGGTGAGCAGTTCTTC.

J is TRBJ2-7 and V is TRBV7-2; D is undetermined. The germline V gene has CDR1 SGHTA and CDR2 FQGNSA. This CDR3 has 14 amino acids. Trimming took off 6 bases at V and 0 bases at J, with 12 bases between the two ends. The CDR3 nucleotides read TGTGCCAGCAGATTTAGGAGAGGCTCCTACGAGCAGTACTTC. Its translation: CASRFRRGSYEQYF.

This chain links TRBV7-6 with TRBJ2-5; no clear D. The CDR3 totals 12 residues. Germline-derived CDR1 and CDR2 are SGHVS and FNYEAQ. V lost 1 base to trimming and J lost 5 bases, with 5 bases between them. The CDR3 nucleotides are TGTGCCAGCAGCTTAGATGGGGAGACCCAGTACTTC. It specifies CASSLDGETQYF.